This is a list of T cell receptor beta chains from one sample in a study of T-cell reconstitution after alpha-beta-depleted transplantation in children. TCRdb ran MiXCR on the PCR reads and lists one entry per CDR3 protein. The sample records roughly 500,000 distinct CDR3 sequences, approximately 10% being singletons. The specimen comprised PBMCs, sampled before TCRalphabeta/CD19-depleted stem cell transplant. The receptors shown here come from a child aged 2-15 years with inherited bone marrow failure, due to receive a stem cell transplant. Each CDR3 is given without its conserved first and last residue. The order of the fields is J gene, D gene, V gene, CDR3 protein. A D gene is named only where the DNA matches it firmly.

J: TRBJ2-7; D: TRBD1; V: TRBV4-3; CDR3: ASSQLAGQGDQY
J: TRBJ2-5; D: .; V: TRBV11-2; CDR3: ASSSPVGYGAETQY
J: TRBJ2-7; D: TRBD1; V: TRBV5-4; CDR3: ASNPGQAGGKMYEQY
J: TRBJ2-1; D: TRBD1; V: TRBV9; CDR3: ASSARTGVNEQF
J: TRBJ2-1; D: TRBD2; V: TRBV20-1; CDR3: SARDQGFSSGRYKREQF
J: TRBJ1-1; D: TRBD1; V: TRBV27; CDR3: ASSPQTGSSEAF
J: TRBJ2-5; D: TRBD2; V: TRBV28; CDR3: ASSPNGLADQETQY
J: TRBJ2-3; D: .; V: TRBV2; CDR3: ASSEGGASTDTQY
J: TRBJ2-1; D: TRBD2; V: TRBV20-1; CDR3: CARVGPGGSYNEQF
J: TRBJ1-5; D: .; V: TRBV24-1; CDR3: ATSDGINQPQH
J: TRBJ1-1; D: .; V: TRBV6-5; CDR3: ASSYFWGRESEAF
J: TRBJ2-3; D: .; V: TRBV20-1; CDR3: SARNLRTDTQY
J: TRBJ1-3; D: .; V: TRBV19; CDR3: ARTNSGNTIY
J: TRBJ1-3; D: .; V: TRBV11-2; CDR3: ATSFGPGNTIY
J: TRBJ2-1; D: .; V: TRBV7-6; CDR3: ASSSSRGNEQF
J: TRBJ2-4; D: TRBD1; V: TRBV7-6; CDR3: ASSLDTGVNIQY
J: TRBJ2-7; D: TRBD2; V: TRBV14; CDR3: ASSRYSGRGYEQY
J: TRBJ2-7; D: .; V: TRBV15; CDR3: ATSGGAGSGYEQY
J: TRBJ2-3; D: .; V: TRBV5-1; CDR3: ASSLGIADTQY
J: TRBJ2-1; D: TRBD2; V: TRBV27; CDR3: ASSSSLPGSSGSRGEQF
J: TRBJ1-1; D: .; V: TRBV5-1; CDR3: ASSRFRFELQENTEAF
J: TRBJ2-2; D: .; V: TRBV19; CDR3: ASSIVAGDTGELF
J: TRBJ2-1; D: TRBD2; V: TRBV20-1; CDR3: SANRGRLYNEQF
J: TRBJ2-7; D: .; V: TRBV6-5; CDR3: ASSYSMGTRSYEQY
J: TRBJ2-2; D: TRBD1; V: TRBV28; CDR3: ASTTGGIGGELF
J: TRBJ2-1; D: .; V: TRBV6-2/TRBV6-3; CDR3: ASSQRNEQF
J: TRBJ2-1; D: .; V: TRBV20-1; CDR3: SAVWGDWQF
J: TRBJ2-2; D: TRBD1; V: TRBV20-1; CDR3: SARDSRTGGNTGELF
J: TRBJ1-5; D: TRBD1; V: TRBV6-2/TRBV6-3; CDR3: ASGLPGQGRGSNQPQH
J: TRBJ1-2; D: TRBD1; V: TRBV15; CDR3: ATSTRRTGLNYGYT
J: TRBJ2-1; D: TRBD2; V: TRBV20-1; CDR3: SARDFLAGSYNEQF
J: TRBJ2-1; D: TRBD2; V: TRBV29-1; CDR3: SVELGGNEQF
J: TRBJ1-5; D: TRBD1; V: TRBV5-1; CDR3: ASSPGTGVNQPQH
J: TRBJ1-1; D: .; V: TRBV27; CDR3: ASSESERGDTEAF
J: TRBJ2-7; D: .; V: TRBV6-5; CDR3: ASSYAMTARKDGEQY
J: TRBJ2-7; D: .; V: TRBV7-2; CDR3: ASSSRAISYEQY
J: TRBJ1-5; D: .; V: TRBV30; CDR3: AWSEGGDQPQH
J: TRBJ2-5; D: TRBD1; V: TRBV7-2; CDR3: ASSDREQTQY
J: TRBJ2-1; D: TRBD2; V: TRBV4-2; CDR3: ASSPEGLAGAYNEQF
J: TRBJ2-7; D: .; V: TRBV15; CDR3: ATSSGRSYEQY
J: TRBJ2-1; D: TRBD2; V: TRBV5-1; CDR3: ASSLDLAGTNEQF